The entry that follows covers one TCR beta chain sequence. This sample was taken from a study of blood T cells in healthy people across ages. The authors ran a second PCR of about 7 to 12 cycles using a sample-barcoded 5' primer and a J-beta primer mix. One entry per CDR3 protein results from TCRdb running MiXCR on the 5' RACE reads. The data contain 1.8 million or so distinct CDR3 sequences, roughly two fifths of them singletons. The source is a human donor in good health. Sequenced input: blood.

The CDR3: CASSPSGTILFF. CDR3 coding DNA: TGCGCCAGCAGCCCTTCCGGGACAATTTTGTTCTTC. The chain has TRBV5-1 and TRBJ2-1, with D maybe TRBD1 (6 bases). The CDR3 loop spans 12 amino acids. V lost 4 bases to trimming and J lost 15 bases, with 17 bases between them. From germline, CDR1 is SGHRS and CDR2 YFSETQ.